The table lists the clone carrying this T cell receptor beta chain with a count of one. CDR3 length equals 14 residues. CDR1 and CDR2 from the germline V gene are MNHEY and SMNVEV (reference sequence). V gave up 3 bases and J gave up 7 bases, with 16 bases separating them. Clones were read by immunoSEQ multiplex PCR, and TCRdb kept only the in-frame ones, dropping some. This table holds about 160,000 clones, roughly 80% found once. These data originate in a study of blood T cell repertoires in COVID-19. Overall study: PBMCs, B-cell-depleted T cells, or T cells were the source of the cDNA or gDNA that made up the material.

The V gene is TRBV27, the J gene TRBJ2-7, with D maybe TRBD1 (6 bases). Sequencing input: peripheral blood. This TCR came from a man aged 65 to 85 with acute or convalescent COVID-19. CDR3 DNA sequence: TGTGCCAGCAGTTTGCCAAACAGGGTGGAGGAGCAGTACTTC. This gives the protein CASSLPNRVEEQYF.